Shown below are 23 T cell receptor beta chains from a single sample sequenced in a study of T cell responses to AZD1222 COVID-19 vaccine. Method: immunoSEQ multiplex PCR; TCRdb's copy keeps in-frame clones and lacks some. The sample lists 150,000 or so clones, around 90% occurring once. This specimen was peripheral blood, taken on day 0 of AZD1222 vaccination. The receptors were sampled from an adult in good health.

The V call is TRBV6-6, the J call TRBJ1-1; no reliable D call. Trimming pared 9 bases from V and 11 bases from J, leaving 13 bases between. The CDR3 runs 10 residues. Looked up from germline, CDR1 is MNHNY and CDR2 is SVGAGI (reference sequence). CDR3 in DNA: TGTGCCAGTTTGGGGTGGTCGGCTTTCTTT. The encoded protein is CASLGWSAFF.

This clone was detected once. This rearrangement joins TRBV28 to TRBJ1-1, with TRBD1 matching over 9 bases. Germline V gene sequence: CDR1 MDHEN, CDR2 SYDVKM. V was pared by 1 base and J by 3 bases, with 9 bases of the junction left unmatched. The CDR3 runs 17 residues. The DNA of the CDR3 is TGTGCCAGCAGTTTATCCTCGCCGGGACAGGGTTACACTGAAGCTTTCTTT. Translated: CASSLSSPGQGYTEAFF.

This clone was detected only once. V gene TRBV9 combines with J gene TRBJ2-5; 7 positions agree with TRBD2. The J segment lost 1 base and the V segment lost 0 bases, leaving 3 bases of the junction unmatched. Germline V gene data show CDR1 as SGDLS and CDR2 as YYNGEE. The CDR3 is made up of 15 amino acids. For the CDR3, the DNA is TGTGCCAGCAGCGTAGTCCCGGGGGGCCAAGAGACCCAGTACTTC. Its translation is CASSVVPGGQETQYF.

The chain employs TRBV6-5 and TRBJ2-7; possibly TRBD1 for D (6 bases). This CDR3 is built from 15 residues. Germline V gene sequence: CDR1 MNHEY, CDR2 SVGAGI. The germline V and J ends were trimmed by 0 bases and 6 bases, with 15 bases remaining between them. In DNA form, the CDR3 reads TGTGCCAGCAGTTACTCGATGCCAGGGGCAGGCGAGCAGTACTTC. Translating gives CASSYSMPGAGEQYF.

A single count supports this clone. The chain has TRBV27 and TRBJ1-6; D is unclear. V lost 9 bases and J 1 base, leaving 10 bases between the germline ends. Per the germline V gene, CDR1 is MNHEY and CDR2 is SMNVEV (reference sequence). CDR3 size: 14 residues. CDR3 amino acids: CASRTGSYNSPLHF. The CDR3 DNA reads TGTGCCAGTCGGACCGGGTCCTATAATTCACCCCTCCACTTT.

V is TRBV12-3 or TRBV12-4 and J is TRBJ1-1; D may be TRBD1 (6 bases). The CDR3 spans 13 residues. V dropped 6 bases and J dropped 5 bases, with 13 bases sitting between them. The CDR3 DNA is TGTGCCAGCAGCAACAGGGTGAGGACTGAAGCTTTCTTT. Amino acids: CASSNRVRTEAFF.

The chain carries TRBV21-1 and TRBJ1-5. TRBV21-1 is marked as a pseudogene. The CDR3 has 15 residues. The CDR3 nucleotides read TGTGCCAGCAACCCCAGACTAAACTTCAATCAGCCCCAGCATTTT. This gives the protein CASNPRLNFNQPQHF.

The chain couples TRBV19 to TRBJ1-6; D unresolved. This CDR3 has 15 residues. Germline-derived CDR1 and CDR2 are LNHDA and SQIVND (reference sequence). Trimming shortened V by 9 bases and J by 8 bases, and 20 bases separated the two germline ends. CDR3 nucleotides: TGTGCCAGCACTATTACCCAGACGGGAGATTCACCCCTCCACTTT. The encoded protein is CASTITQTGDSPLHF.

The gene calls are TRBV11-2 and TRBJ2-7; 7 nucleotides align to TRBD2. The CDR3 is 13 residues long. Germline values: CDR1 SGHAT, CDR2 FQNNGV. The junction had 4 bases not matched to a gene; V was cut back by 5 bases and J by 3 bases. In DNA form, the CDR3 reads TGTGCCAGCAGCCCGGGACTACTCTACGAGCAGTACTTC. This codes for CASSPGLLYEQYF. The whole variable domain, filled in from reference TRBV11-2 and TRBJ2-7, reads EAGVAQSPRYKIIEKRQSVAFWCNPISGHATLYWYQQILGQGPKLLIQFQNNGVVDDSQLPKDRFSAERLKGVDSTLKIQPAKLEDSAVYLCASSPGLLYEQYFGPGTRLTVT.

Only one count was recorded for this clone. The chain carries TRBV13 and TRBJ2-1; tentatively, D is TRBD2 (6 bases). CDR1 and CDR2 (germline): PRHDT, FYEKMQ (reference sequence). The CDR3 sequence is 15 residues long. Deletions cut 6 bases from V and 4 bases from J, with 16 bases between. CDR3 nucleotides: TGTGCCAGCAGTCCGCTGGGACTGAAATACAATGAGCAGTTCTTC. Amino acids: CASSPLGLKYNEQFF.

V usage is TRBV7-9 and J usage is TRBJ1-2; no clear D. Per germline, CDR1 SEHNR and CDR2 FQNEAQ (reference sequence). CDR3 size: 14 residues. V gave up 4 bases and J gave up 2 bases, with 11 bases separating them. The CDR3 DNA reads TGTGCCAGCAGCTCCGGAGGAGGGAACTATGGCTACACCTTC. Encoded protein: CASSSGGGNYGYTF. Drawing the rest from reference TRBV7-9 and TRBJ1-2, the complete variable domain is DTGVSQNPRHKITKRGQNVTFRCDPISEHNRLYWYRQTLGQGPEFLTYFQNEAQLEKSRLLSDRFSAERPKGSFSTLEIQRTEQGDSAMYLCASSSGGGNYGYTFGSGTRLTVV.

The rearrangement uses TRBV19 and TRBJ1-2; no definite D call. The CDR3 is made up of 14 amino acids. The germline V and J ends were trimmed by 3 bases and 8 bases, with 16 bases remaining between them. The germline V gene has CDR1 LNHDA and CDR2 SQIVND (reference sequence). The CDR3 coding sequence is TGTGCCAGTAGTATCCCGCAAGGTTTGGAGGGCTACACCTTC. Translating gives CASSIPQGLEGYTF.

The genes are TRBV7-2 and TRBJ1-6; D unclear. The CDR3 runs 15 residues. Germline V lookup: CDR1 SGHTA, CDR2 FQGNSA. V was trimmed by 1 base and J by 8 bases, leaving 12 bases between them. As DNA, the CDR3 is TGTGCCAGCAGCTTAGAATGGGGTCATGATTCACCCCTCCACTTT. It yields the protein CASSLEWGHDSPLHF.

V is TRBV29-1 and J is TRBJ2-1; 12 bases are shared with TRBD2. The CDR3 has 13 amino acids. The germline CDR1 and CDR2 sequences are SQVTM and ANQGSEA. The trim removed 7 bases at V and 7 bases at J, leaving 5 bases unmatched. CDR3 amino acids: CSGRTSGVNEQFF. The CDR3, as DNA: TGCAGCGGCAGGACTAGCGGGGTAAATGAGCAGTTCTTC.

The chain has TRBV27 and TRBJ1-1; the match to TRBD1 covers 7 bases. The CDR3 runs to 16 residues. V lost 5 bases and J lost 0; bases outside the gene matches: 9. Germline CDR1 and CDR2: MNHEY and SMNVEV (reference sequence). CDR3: CASSALPGQMNTEAFF. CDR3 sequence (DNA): TGTGCCAGCAGTGCCCTTCCGGGACAGATGAACACTGAAGCTTTCTTT.

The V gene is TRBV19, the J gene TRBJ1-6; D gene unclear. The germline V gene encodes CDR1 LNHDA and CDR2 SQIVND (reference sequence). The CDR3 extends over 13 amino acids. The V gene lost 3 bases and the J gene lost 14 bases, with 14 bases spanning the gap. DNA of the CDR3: TGTGCCAGTAGTATTAGGACGCTGGGGACCCTCCACTTT. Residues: CASSIRTLGTLHF.

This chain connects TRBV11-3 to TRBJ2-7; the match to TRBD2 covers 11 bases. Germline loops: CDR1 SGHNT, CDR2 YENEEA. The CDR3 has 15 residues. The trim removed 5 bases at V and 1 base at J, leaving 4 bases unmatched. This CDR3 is CASSLWTSGSYEQYF. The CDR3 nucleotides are TGTGCCAGCAGCCTATGGACTAGCGGGTCCTACGAGCAGTACTTC.

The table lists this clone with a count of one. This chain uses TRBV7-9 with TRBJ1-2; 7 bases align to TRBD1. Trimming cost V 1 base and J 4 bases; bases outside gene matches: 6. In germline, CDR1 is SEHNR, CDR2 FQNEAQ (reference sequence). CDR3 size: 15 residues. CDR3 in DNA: TGTGCCAGCAGCTTAGGACAGGGAGAAGTCTATGGCTACACCTTC. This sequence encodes CASSLGQGEVYGYTF. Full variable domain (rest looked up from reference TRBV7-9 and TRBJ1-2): DTGVSQNPRHKITKRGQNVTFRCDPISEHNRLYWYRQTLGQGPEFLTYFQNEAQLEKSRLLSDRFSAERPKGSFSTLEIQRTEQGDSAMYLCASSLGQGEVYGYTFGSGTRLTVV.

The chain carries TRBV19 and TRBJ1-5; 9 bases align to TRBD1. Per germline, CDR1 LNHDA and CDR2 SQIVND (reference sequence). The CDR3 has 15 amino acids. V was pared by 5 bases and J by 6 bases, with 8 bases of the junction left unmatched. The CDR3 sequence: CASSLDRGNGQPQHF. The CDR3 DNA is TGTGCCAGTAGTCTGGACAGGGGAAACGGTCAGCCCCAGCATTTT.

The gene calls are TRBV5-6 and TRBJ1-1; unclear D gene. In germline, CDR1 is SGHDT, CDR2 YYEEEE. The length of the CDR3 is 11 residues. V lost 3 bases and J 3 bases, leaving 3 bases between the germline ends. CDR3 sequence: CASSSYTEAFF. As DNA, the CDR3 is TGTGCCAGCAGCTCGTACACTGAAGCTTTCTTT.

DNA of the CDR3: TGTGCCAGCAGCAACAGGTTCGATCTCGACAAAGTCGGGAACGTCCTGACTTTC. Amino acid sequence: CASSNRFDLDKVGNVLTF. This sequence joins TRBV11-3 and TRBJ2-6, with D possibly being TRBD1 (5 bases). The ends were cut back, 5 bases at V and 10 bases at J, with 27 bases in the middle. The CDR3 is 18 residues long. Germline CDR1 is SGHNT and CDR2 is YENEEA.

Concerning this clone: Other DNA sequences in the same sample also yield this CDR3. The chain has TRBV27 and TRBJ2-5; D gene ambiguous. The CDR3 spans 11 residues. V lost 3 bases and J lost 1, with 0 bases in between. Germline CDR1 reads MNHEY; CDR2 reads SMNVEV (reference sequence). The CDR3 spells CASSFQETQYF. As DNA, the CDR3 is TGTGCCAGCAGTTTCCAAGAGACCCAGTACTTC.

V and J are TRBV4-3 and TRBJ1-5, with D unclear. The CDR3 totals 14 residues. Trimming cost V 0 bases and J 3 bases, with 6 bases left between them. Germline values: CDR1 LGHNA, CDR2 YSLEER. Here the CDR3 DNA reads TGCGCCAGCAGCCAAGATTGGGCCAATCAGCCCCAGCATTTT. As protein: CASSQDWANQPQHF.